The 32 T cell receptor beta chains below come from one sample, sequenced in a study of shared clonotypes between healthy human individuals. TCRdb keeps only in-frame clones here, not all; method: immunoSEQ multiplex PCR. The sample records around 2.1 million clones, about 93% being singletons. CD45RO negativity and positive selection for CCR7 defined naive CD8 cells, a population that excluded terminally differentiated effector memory CD45RA+ cells. Material for sequencing was naive CD8+ T cells from PBMCs. These receptor sequences come from a man between 18 and 29 years old in good health. Some clones in this sample may be carry-over from other donors' samples.

This rearrangement joins TRBV10-3 to TRBJ2-2; 10 bases line up with TRBD2. V lost 0 bases and J lost 4; bases outside the gene matches: 5. The CDR3 has 17 residues. Per the germline V gene, CDR1 is ENHRY and CDR2 is SYGVKD. CDR3 DNA: TGTGCCATCAGTGAGTCGCGGCTAGCGGGAGTCACCGGGGAGCTGTTTTTT. It yields the protein CAISESRLAGVTGELFF.

The chain employs TRBV14 and TRBJ2-7; D may be TRBD2 (6 bases). This CDR3 is built from 17 residues. CDR1 is SGHDN, CDR2 FVKESK, per germline. Trimming took 5 bases from V and 1 from J, leaving 21 bases between them. CDR3 sequence: CASSLRASEVSSYEQYF. CDR3 nucleotides: TGTGCCAGCAGCTTAAGGGCTAGCGAGGTCTCTTCCTACGAGCAGTACTTC. Based on the CDR3 plus reference TRBV14 and TRBJ2-7, the full variable domain is EAGVTQFPSHSVIEKGQTVTLRCDPISGHDNLYWYRRVMGKEIKFLLHFVKESKQDESGMPNNRFLAERTGGTYSTLKVQPAELEDSGVYFCASSLRASEVSSYEQYFGPGTRLTVT.

This chain joins TRBV28 and TRBJ2-7; 7 bases align to TRBD1. Germline V gene lookup returns CDR1 MDHEN and CDR2 SYDVKM. The CDR3 consists of 16 residues. The ends lost 5 bases at V and 2 bases at J; junction bases unmatched: 12. CDR3 in amino acids: CASSLEPGQSPYEQYF. The CDR3 region has the DNA TGTGCCAGCAGTCTAGAACCGGGACAGAGCCCCTACGAGCAGTACTTC.

The CDR3 sequence is CASRDVTGQRNYGYTF. CDR3 nucleotides: TGTGCCAGCAGGGACGTTACGGGACAGCGGAACTATGGCTACACCTTC. The chain recombines TRBV2 with TRBJ1-2; 7 bases match TRBD1. There are 16 residues in the CDR3. The germline CDR1 and CDR2 sequences are SNHLY and FYNNEI. After removal of 6 bases from V and 2 bases from J, the junction contained 12 bases not matched to a gene.

To note about this clone: Other DNA sequences in this specimen translate into the identical CDR3. V usage is TRBV9 and J usage is TRBJ2-7; TRBD1 aligns across 8 bases. In germline, CDR1 is SGDLS, CDR2 YYNGEE. This CDR3 has 15 amino acids. Germline trimming cut 0 bases from V and 3 bases from J; bases unmatched to any gene: 5. This CDR3 is CASSVGGTGDYEQYF. DNA of the CDR3: TGTGCCAGCAGCGTAGGGGGGACAGGTGACTACGAGCAGTACTTC.

This clone has a single count. This rearrangement joins TRBV27 to TRBJ1-1, with D unclear. Trimming left V 5 bases short and J 1 base short, with 11 bases between. CDR3 length equals 14 residues. Germline V gives CDR1 MNHEY, CDR2 SMNVEV (reference sequence). The CDR3 protein is CASSAGRTNTEAFF. CDR3 nucleotide sequence: TGTGCCAGCAGTGCCGGGAGGACGAACACTGAAGCTTTCTTT.

The chain combines TRBV4-1 with TRBJ2-7; 7 bases align to TRBD2. The CDR3 has 14 residues. The germline V gene encodes CDR1 MGHRA and CDR2 YSYEKL. V was clipped by 3 bases and J by 2 bases; unmatched bases: 4. The CDR3 bases are TGCGCCAGCAGCCACGGGGGGACCACCTACGAGCAGTACTTC. Translating gives CASSHGGTTYEQYF.

The V and J genes are TRBV6-6 and TRBJ1-2; 7 bases map to TRBD1. V lost 1 base and J lost 0; bases outside the gene matches: 5. The CDR3 runs 16 residues. CDR1 and CDR2 from the germline V gene are MNHNY and SVGAGI (reference sequence). The CDR3 DNA follows: TGTGCCAGCAGTTACTTGGCAGGGGGGCCTAACTATGGCTACACCTTC. Its protein product is CASSYLAGGPNYGYTF.

This chain joins TRBV9 and TRBJ2-7; weak D call: TRBD2 (6 bases). CDR1 SGDLS and CDR2 YYNGEE come from the germline V gene. Trimming stripped 0 bases from V and 5 bases from J, with 21 bases between. This CDR3 spans 17 amino acids. The CDR3 loop reads CASSVEADGGEWNEQYF. CDR3 DNA: TGTGCCAGCAGCGTAGAGGCGGACGGAGGGGAGTGGAACGAGCAGTACTTC.

With regard to this clone: The sample has other DNA sequences that encode this CDR3 too. The chain recombines TRBV10-3 with TRBJ1-1, with 7 bases that match TRBD1. The CDR3 extends over 15 amino acids. Germline CDR1 reads ENHRY; CDR2 reads SYGVKD. The V segment lost 2 bases and the J segment 1 base; nucleotides outside the gene matches: 4. The CDR3 coding sequence is TGTGCCATCAGTGAGCCGGGGACAGCGAACACTGAAGCTTTCTTT. Translating gives CAISEPGTANTEAFF.

This clone was picked up one time. This chain links TRBV7-2 with TRBJ2-5; D may correspond to TRBD1 or TRBD2 (5 bases each). Deletions cut 4 bases from V and 5 bases from J, with 17 bases between. Germline lookup yields CDR1 SGHTA and CDR2 FQGNSA. The CDR3 is 15 residues long. The DNA for the CDR3 is TGTGCCAGCAGCTCCACCTCAGGGAGAGGGGAGACCCAGTACTTC. The encoded protein is CASSSTSGRGETQYF.

The V gene is TRBV5-6, the J gene TRBJ2-1; TRBD1 matches at 8 bases. Trimming cost V 3 bases and J 6 bases; bases outside gene matches: 8. CDR3 length: 15 residues. CDR1 is SGHDT, CDR2 YYEEEE, per germline. The CDR3 DNA reads TGTGCCAGCAGCTACGGGACAGGAGCCACCAATGAGCAGTTCTTC. Its translation is CASSYGTGATNEQFF. Drawing the rest from reference TRBV5-6 and TRBJ2-1, the complete variable domain is DAGVTQSPTHLIKTRGQQVTLRCSPKSGHDTVSWYQQALGQGPQFIFQYYEEEERQRGNFPDRFSGHQFPNYSSELNVNALLLGDSALYLCASSYGTGATNEQFFGPGTRLTVL.

This clone was found once. The chain uses TRBV5-1 and TRBJ2-2; 10 nucleotides agree with TRBD2. CDR1 is SGHRS, CDR2 YFSETQ, per germline. CDR3 length: 15 residues. The ends lost 6 bases at V and 4 bases at J; junction bases unmatched: 6. The CDR3 loop is CASTLAGAGTGELFF. As DNA, the CDR3 is TGCGCCAGCACCCTAGCGGGAGCAGGCACCGGGGAGCTGTTTTTT.

This clone has just one count. J is TRBJ2-7 and V is TRBV6-5; tentatively, D is TRBD2 (5 bases). Trimming took 0 bases from V and 6 from J, leaving 9 bases between them. The CDR3 has 13 amino acids. The germline CDR1 and CDR2 sequences are MNHEY and SVGAGI. CDR3 protein: CASSYSTEAEQYF. CDR3 DNA sequence: TGTGCCAGCAGTTACTCAACGGAGGCCGAGCAGTACTTC.

This clone was counted a single time. The rearrangement links TRBV7-8 to TRBJ2-7; tentatively, D is TRBD1 (5 bases). V lost 10 bases, J lost 2 bases, and 12 bases lay in between. The length of the CDR3 is 12 residues. Looked up from germline, CDR1 is SGHVS and CDR2 is FQNEAQ. The CDR3 DNA follows: TGTGCCACCCGGACAAGTACCTACGAGCAGTACTTC. It translates to CATRTSTYEQYF. Supplemented by reference TRBV7-8 and TRBJ2-7, the full variable domain reads GAGVSQSPRYKVAKRGQDVALRCDPISGHVSLFWYQQALGQGPEFLTYFQNEAQLDKSGLPSDRFFAERPEGSVSTLKIQRTQQEDSAVYLCATRTSTYEQYFGPGTRLTVT.

The genes are TRBV4-2 and TRBJ2-7, with D perhaps matching TRBD2 (5 bases). Trimming took off 4 bases at V and 0 bases at J, with 10 bases between the two ends. Germline V lookup: CDR1 LGHNA, CDR2 YNFKEQ. This CDR3 contains 14 residues. DNA of the CDR3: TGTGCCAGCAGCCCCGGACTGAGCTCCTACGAGCAGTACTTC. Encoded protein: CASSPGLSSYEQYF.

This chain links TRBV10-2 with TRBJ1-5; D is perhaps TRBD1 (5 bases). The CDR3 contains 13 residues. The germline CDR1 and CDR2 sequences are WSHSY and SAAADI. The V gene lost 8 bases and the J gene lost 3 bases, with 11 bases spanning the gap. CDR3 residues: CASATGSNQPQHF. DNA for the CDR3: TGCGCCAGCGCTACAGGATCCAATCAGCCCCAGCATTTT.

This clone was picked up a small number of times. This sample includes further DNA sequences coding for the same CDR3. The CDR3 nucleotides are TGTGCCAGCAGTGACAGGGGCTATGGCTACACCTTC. It encodes CASSDRGYGYTF. This chain joins TRBV6-4 and TRBJ1-2; perhaps TRBD1 as D (5 bases). Germline CDR1 is MRHNA and CDR2 is SNTAGT. Trimming took off 2 bases at V and 4 bases at J, with 5 bases between the two ends. The CDR3 sequence is 12 residues long.

The CDR3 loop reads CSVQGTDNEKLFF. For the CDR3, the DNA is TGCAGCGTTCAAGGGACAGATAATGAAAAACTGTTTTTT. This rearrangement joins TRBV29-1 to TRBJ1-4; 7 bases are shared with TRBD1. CDR1 and CDR2 from the germline V gene are SQVTM and ANQGSEA. The junction had 4 bases not matched to a gene; V was cut back by 5 bases and J by 4 bases. The CDR3 extends over 13 amino acids.

The rearrangement joins TRBV7-3 to TRBJ2-7; maybe TRBD2 (6 bases). Germline CDR1 reads SGHTA; CDR2 reads FQGTGA. V gave up 2 bases and J gave up 6 bases, with 14 bases separating them. This CDR3 spans 14 amino acids. CDR3 DNA sequence: TGTGCCAGCAGCTTATGGGTGGAGCGGGTCGAGCAGTACTTC. It is translated as CASSLWVERVEQYF.

This chain links TRBV6-1 with TRBJ2-2, with 16 bases matching TRBD2. The ends lost 4 bases at V and 3 bases at J; junction bases unmatched: 11. The CDR3 sequence is 20 residues long. Germline CDR1 reads MNHNS; CDR2 reads SASEGT. The CDR3 DNA sequence: TGTGCCAGCAGTGCGGTCCCGGGACTAGCGGGAGGGAGGGACACCGGGGAGCTGTTTTTT. This codes for CASSAVPGLAGGRDTGELFF.

V and J are TRBV7-9 and TRBJ2-7; 8 bases align to TRBD2. CDR1 SEHNR and CDR2 FQNEAQ come from the germline V gene (reference sequence). The CDR3 is 16 amino acids. V was pared by 5 bases and J by 4 bases, with 13 bases of the junction left unmatched. The CDR3 DNA reads as TGTGCCAGCAGCCCGCAAACCGGGAGGGAGCTTTACGAGCAGTACTTC. As protein: CASSPQTGRELYEQYF.

J is TRBJ2-7 and V is TRBV7-2, with 8 bases that match TRBD1. In germline, CDR1 is SGHTA, CDR2 FQGNSA. The J segment lost 5 bases and the V segment lost 2 bases, leaving 11 bases of the junction unmatched. The CDR3 loop spans 16 amino acids. Here the CDR3 DNA reads TGTGCCAGCAGCTTAAATGGTGTCCAGGGGGCCGACGAGCAGTACTTC. Translated, it gives CASSLNGVQGADEQYF.

The chain carries TRBV27 and TRBJ1-2; 10 bases map to TRBD1. Germline assignment: CDR1 MNHEY and CDR2 SMNVEV (reference sequence). The CDR3 runs to 15 residues. With V trimmed by 5 bases and J by 3 bases, 6 bases remained unmatched. The CDR3 region is CASSLKGQGYYGYTF. The CDR3 DNA reads as TGTGCCAGCAGTCTTAAGGGACAGGGGTACTATGGCTACACCTTC.

The chain uses TRBV27 and TRBJ1-5; D possibly corresponds to TRBD1 (5 bases). The CDR3 totals 12 residues. In germline, CDR1 is MNHEY, CDR2 SMNVEV (reference sequence). Trimming removed 8 bases at V and 7 bases at J, with 12 bases between. CDR3 in amino acids: CASGGVGQPQHF. CDR3 DNA sequence: TGTGCCAGCGGGGGGGTCGGGCAGCCCCAGCATTTT.

With regard to this clone: Germline and junction disagree at one end, which may indicate a read error. V usage is TRBV29-1 and J usage is TRBJ1-5, with D perhaps matching TRBD1 (6 bases). Looked up from germline, CDR1 is SQVTM and CDR2 is ANQGSEA. This CDR3 is built from 15 residues. The CDR3 protein is CSAEVGSGAGQPQHF. CDR3 DNA: TGCAGCGCTGAAGTGGGTTCGGGGGCAGGTCAGCCCCAGCATTTT.

V is TRBV7-9 and J is TRBJ2-2, with no clear D. CDR1 and CDR2 from the germline V gene are SEHNR and FQNEAQ (reference sequence). CDR3 length: 13 residues. Between the trimmed V and J ends, which lost 7 bases and 5 bases, there was a span of 11 bases. The CDR3 protein is CASIPFTTGELFF. DNA for the CDR3: TGTGCCAGCATCCCCTTCACGACCGGGGAGCTGTTTTTT.

The chain links TRBV7-9 to TRBJ2-2; perhaps TRBD1 as D (6 bases). The V end was cut by 1 base, the J end by 0 bases, with 6 bases between. Germline V gene lookup returns CDR1 SEHNR and CDR2 FQNEAQ (reference sequence). The CDR3 contains 15 residues. The CDR3 is CASSLGQANTGELFF. CDR3 nucleotides: TGTGCCAGCAGCTTAGGACAGGCGAACACCGGGGAGCTGTTTTTT.

The chain joins TRBV5-1 to TRBJ2-7; TRBD2 aligns across 10 bases. The germline gives CDR1 SGHRS, CDR2 YFSETQ. This CDR3 is 15 amino acids long. V shed 5 bases, J shed 0 bases, and the junction held 5 bases outside the gene matches. The CDR3 is CASRLGLAASYEQYF. The DNA for the CDR3 is TGCGCCAGCAGGTTAGGACTAGCGGCCTCCTACGAGCAGTACTTC.

V is TRBV4-1 and J is TRBJ1-5; D may be TRBD1 (6 bases). The CDR3 runs 15 residues. In germline, CDR1 is MGHRA, CDR2 YSYEKL. V shed 0 bases and J shed 7 bases, with 13 bases lying between them. CDR3 DNA sequence: TGCGCCAGCAGCCAAGATCCAGGGGATAGACAGCCCCAGCATTTT. Protein: CASSQDPGDRQPQHF.

The chain couples TRBV28 to TRBJ2-2, with 13 bases fitting TRBD2. This CDR3 is 18 amino acids long. The germline CDR1 and CDR2 sequences are MDHEN and SYDVKM. Trimming took 6 bases from V and 1 from J; bases not matched to a gene: 8. The CDR3 is CASSGGLAGPQNTGELFF. CDR3 DNA: TGTGCCAGCAGCGGGGGACTAGCGGGACCACAGAACACCGGGGAGCTGTTTTTT.

J is TRBJ2-1 and V is TRBV9; D may be TRBD2 (5 bases). This CDR3 spans 16 amino acids. Germline CDR1 SGDLS, CDR2 YYNGEE. Trimming took 3 bases from V and 5 from J, leaving 18 bases between them. The CDR3 nucleotides are TGTGCCAGCAGCGCTCTGGGCTGGGCGGAGGACAATGAGCAGTTCTTC. Its protein is CASSALGWAEDNEQFF.